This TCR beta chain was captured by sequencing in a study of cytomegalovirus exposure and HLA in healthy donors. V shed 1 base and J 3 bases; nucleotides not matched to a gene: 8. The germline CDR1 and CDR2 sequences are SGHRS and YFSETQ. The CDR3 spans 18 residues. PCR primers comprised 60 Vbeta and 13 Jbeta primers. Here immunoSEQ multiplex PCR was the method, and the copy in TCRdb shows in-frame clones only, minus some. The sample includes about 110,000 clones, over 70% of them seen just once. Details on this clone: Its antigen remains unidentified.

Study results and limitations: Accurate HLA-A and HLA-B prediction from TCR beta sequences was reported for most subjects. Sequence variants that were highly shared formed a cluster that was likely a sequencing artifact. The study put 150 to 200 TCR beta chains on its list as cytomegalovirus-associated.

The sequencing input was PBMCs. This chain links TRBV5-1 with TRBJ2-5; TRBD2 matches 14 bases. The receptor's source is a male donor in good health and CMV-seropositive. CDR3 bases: TGCGCCAGCAGCTTGACTAATCCGGGACTAGCGGGAGAAGAGACCCAGTACTTC. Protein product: CASSLTNPGLAGEETQYF.